A selection of T cell receptor beta chains follows, all from one sample in a study of cytomegalovirus exposure and HLA in healthy donors. The method was immunoSEQ multiplex PCR; TCRdb's version includes in-frame clones alone and lacks a portion of them. The sample has some 80,000 clones; about 96% are singletons. Sequenced sample: PBMCs. The receptors originated from a woman in her late teens or twenties in good health and CMV-seronegative. The CDR3 runs from the conserved cysteine through the conserved F or W. D genes are given only for firm matches. Some rows mark clone size as missing; the rest say once, few, many or name a class of expanded clone.

12,TRBJ1-2,-,-,TRBV29-1,CSGGDRGYGYTF,TGCAGCGGCGGGGACCGTGGCTATGGCTACACCTTC
13,TRBJ2-4,-,-,TRBV6-1,CASRSSGKNIQYF,TGTGCCAGCAGATCGAGCGGCAAAAACATTCAGTACTTC
16,TRBJ2-7,TRBD2,few,TRBV15,CATSRGTSGISYEQYF,TGTGCCACCAGCAGGGGGACTAGCGGTATATCCTACGAGCAGTACTTC
16,TRBJ2-3,TRBD2,-,TRBV5-1,CASSLVASGSSDTQYF,TGCGCCAGCAGCTTGGTGGCTAGCGGGAGCTCAGATACGCAGTATTTT
15,TRBJ1-2,-,-,TRBV13,CASSIGFGGGYGYTF,TGTGCCAGCAGCATAGGCTTTGGGGGCGGCTATGGCTACACCTTC
14,TRBJ1-1,TRBD1,once,TRBV27,CASSPGTGGTEAFF,TGTGCCAGCAGTCCCGGGACAGGGGGAACGGAAGCTTTCTTT
15,TRBJ2-7,-,-,TRBV2,CASDNRRTSSYEQYF,TGTGCCAGCGACAACAGGCGCACAAGCTCCTACGAGCAGTACTTC
13,TRBJ2-1,-,-,TRBV9,CASSVFGVDEQFF,TGTGCCAGCAGCGTTTTTGGAGTGGATGAGCAGTTCTTC
14,TRBJ1-1,TRBD1,-,TRBV10-3,CASEPGQGYTEAFF,TGTGCCTCGGAACCGGGACAGGGATATACTGAAGCTTTCTTT
16,TRBJ2-1,TRBD1,-,TRBV7-8,CASSLRQGSSYNEQFF,TGTGCCAGCAGCTTAAGACAGGGGAGCTCCTACAATGAGCAGTTCTTC
14,TRBJ2-7,-,-,TRBV10-3,CAISEGAGSGEQYF,TGTGCCATCAGTGAGGGTGCAGGATCCGGCGAGCAGTACTTC
16,TRBJ1-1,-,-,TRBV19,CASSIPRQTTNTEAFF,TGTGCCAGTAGTATCCCCCGACAAACGACGAACACTGAAGCTTTCTTT
17,TRBJ2-2,TRBD2,-,TRBV12-5,CASGLVLGSGRNGELFF,TGTGCTAGTGGTTTGGTATTGGGTAGCGGGAGAAACGGGGAGCTGTTTTTT
13,TRBJ2-7,-,-,TRBV6-1,CASRTLEGYEQYF,TGTGCCAGCAGGACCTTAGAGGGCTACGAGCAGTACTTC
13,TRBJ1-1,-,-,TRBV5-3,CARSLSGVTEAFF,TGTGCCAGAAGCTTGAGCGGGGTTACTGAAGCTTTCTTT
14,TRBJ2-3,-,once,TRBV28,CASREGGETDTQYF,TGTGCCAGCAGAGAAGGGGGGGAAACAGATACGCAGTATTTT
15,TRBJ1-5,TRBD1,-,TRBV5-1,CASSDTGGGNQPQHF,TGCGCCAGCAGCGATACAGGGGGAGGCAATCAGCCCCAGCATTTT
11,TRBJ2-1,TRBD1,-,TRBV20-1,CSAGDSYEQFF,TGCAGTGCTGGGGACAGTTATGAGCAGTTCTTC
13,TRBJ2-7,TRBD2,-,TRBV2,CATSGRASYEQYF,TGTGCCACTAGCGGGAGGGCCTCTTACGAGCAGTACTTC
16,TRBJ2-3,-,-,TRBV7-2,CASSLVGTLSTDTQYF,TGTGCCAGCAGCTTAGTCGGGACACTGAGCACAGATACGCAGTATTTT
12,TRBJ2-3,-,-,TRBV5-6,CASSWSADTQYF,TGTGCCAGCAGCTGGAGTGCGGATACGCAGTATTTT
16,TRBJ2-5,-,-,TRBV12-5,CASAPGLAENQKTQYF,TGTGCTAGTGCCCCGGGGTTAGCGGAGAACCAAAAGACCCAGTACTTC
13,TRBJ1-1,-,-,TRBV6-5,CASRREAAFEAFF,TGTGCCAGCAGAAGGGAGGCCGCTTTTGAAGCTTTCTTT
15,TRBJ2-1,TRBD2,-,TRBV10-1,CASSAGTSGNNEQFF,TGCGCCAGCAGTGCCGGGACTAGCGGTAACAATGAGCAGTTCTTC
13,TRBJ1-1,-,-,TRBV19,CASSIFGQDEAFF,TGTGCCAGTAGTATATTTGGACAAGATGAAGCTTTCTTT
13,TRBJ2-7,TRBD1,few,TRBV29-1,CSVLGTGGYEQYF,TGCAGCGTTCTGGGCACAGGGGGCTACGAGCAGTACTTC
17,TRBJ2-5,-,-,TRBV21-1,CASSCARGTRFQETQYF,TGTGCCAGCAGCTGTGCGCGGGGGACTAGATTCCAAGAGACCCAGTACTTC
15,TRBJ2-7,TRBD1,-,TRBV6-6,CATASQGTGGLEQYF,TGTGCCACCGCAAGCCAAGGGACAGGGGGCCTAGAGCAGTACTTC
15,TRBJ2-5,-,-,TRBV27,CASSFQGPYQETQYF,TGTGCCAGCAGTTTTCAGGGTCCCTACCAAGAGACCCAGTACTTC
15,TRBJ1-2,TRBD1,once,TRBV7-9,CASSPGQGVGYGYTF,TGTGCCAGCAGCCCCGGACAGGGGGTCGGGTATGGCTACACCTTC
16,TRBJ2-7,-,few,TRBV11-2,CASSLDPGRGIYEQYF,TGTGCCAGCAGCTTAGATCCGGGCAGGGGAATCTACGAGCAGTACTTC
19,TRBJ2-4,TRBD2,-,TRBV5-4,CASSLGRGLAGGGGNIQYF,TGTGCCAGCAGCCTTGGCCGGGGACTAGCGGGAGGGGGGGGAAACATTCAGTACTTC
14,TRBJ1-1,-,-,TRBV19,CASKVGSSNTEAFF,TGTGCCAGTAAAGTTGGCAGTTCGAACACTGAAGCTTTCTTT
15,TRBJ2-1,TRBD1,-,TRBV10-2,CASREFQVGQDEQFF,TGCGCCAGCAGGGAGTTTCAAGTGGGACAGGATGAGCAGTTCTTC
14,TRBJ1-3,-,-,TRBV7-8,CASSSFRVANTIYF,TGTGCCAGCAGTTCTTTCCGGGTTGCAAACACCATATATTTT
13,TRBJ2-3,TRBD1,-,TRBV6-1,CASEDRGGDTQYF,TGTGCCAGCGAGGACAGGGGAGGAGATACGCAGTATTTT
15,TRBJ1-2,-,-,TRBV18,CASSPSQGSYYGYTF,TGTGCCAGCTCACCATCGCAGGGCTCCTACTATGGCTACACCTTC
19,TRBJ2-2,TRBD1,-,TRBV28,CASSPGTGGPPTNTGELFF,TGTGCCAGCAGTCCGGGGACAGGGGGCCCGCCAACGAACACCGGGGAGCTGTTTTTT
14,TRBJ2-3,TRBD1,-,TRBV6-5,CASSMDRETDTQYF,TGTGCCAGCAGCATGGACAGGGAGACAGATACGCAGTATTTT
16,TRBJ2-3,-,-,TRBV7-9,CASSHGTSPITDTQYF,TGTGCCAGCAGCCACGGGACTTCTCCAATCACAGATACGCAGTATTTT
13,TRBJ2-3,-,-,TRBV9,CASSDNPTDTQYF,TGTGCCAGCAGCGACAACCCCACAGATACGCAGTATTTT
15,TRBJ2-6,-,-,TRBV28,CASSPYISGANVLTF,TGTGCCAGCAGTCCTTATATCTCTGGGGCCAACGTCCTGACTTTC
15,TRBJ2-1,-,once,TRBV11-2,CASSLQPGARNEQFF,TGTGCCAGCAGCTTACAGCCGGGAGCCCGGAATGAGCAGTTCTTC
11,TRBJ1-1,-,-,TRBV30,CAWSVPREAFF,TGTGCCTGGAGTGTACCCCGGGAAGCTTTCTTT
12,TRBJ1-5,TRBD1,-,TRBV27,CASSSGGGAQHF,TGTGCCAGCAGTTCAGGGGGCGGAGCCCAGCATTTT